These 28 T cell receptor beta chains were all obtained from the same sample, sequenced in a study of response to subunit inactivated influenza vaccine. TCRdb recomputed calls from the RT-PCR reads with MiXCR, one row per CDR3 protein. The table has about 650,000 distinct CDR3 sequences, roughly 15% seen once. This specimen was PBMCs from blood, taken 14 days before vaccination. The source of these receptors is a man between 50 and 59 years old who received an inactivated influenza vaccine.

The J gene is TRBJ1-5, the V gene TRBV6-2 or TRBV6-3, with 7 bases aligning to TRBD1. This CDR3 comprises 15 residues. Germline CDR1 MNHEY, CDR2 SVGEGT. V was pared by 6 bases and J by 6 bases, with 11 bases of the junction left unmatched. The CDR3 nucleotides read TGTGCCAGCAGAAAGAGACAGGGATCGAGTCAGCCCCAGCATTTT. It encodes CASRKRQGSSQPQHF.

This chain links TRBV9 with TRBJ2-7, with TRBD1 matching over 9 bases. CDR1 and CDR2 (germline): SGDLS, YYNGEE. The ends lost 0 bases at V and 5 bases at J; junction bases unmatched: 3. There are 14 residues in the CDR3. The CDR3 DNA follows: TGTGCCAGCAGCGTAGGGGACAGGGCCCACGAGCAGTACTTC. Its translation is CASSVGDRAHEQYF. Full variable domain (missing parts from reference TRBV9 and TRBJ2-7): DSGVTQTPKHLITATGQRVTLRCSPRSGDLSVYWYQQSLDQGLQFLIQYYNGEERAKGNILERFSAQQFPDLHSELNLSSLELGDSALYFCASSVGDRAHEQYFGPGTRLTVT.

This chain links TRBV7-9 with TRBJ1-1; possible D gene TRBD1, 6 bases. The V gene's germline CDR1 is SEHNR and CDR2 FQNEAQ (reference sequence). The CDR3 totals 16 residues. V lost 5 bases and J 6 bases, leaving 22 bases between the germline ends. Here the CDR3 DNA reads TGTGCCAGCAGCGGACAACAGGTGACCGGGGGCGCTGAAGCTTTCTTT. Its translation: CASSGQQVTGGAEAFF.

This clonotype showed up just a few times. This chain joins TRBV27 and TRBJ2-7; TRBD1 matches at 7 bases. The CDR3 loop spans 14 amino acids. Germline trimming cut 4 bases from V and 5 bases from J; bases unmatched to any gene: 8. Germline V gene sequence: CDR1 MNHEY, CDR2 SMNVEV (reference sequence). This chain's CDR3 is CASSSRDSRDEQYF. The CDR3 coding sequence is TGTGCCAGCAGTTCCCGGGACAGTCGGGACGAGCAGTACTTC.

This clonotype was counted between two and nine times. Here the CDR3 reads CASSESYAGEAFF. The CDR3 DNA is TGCGCCAGCAGTGAGTCGTATGCGGGTGAAGCTTTCTTT. This chain uses TRBV10-1 with TRBJ1-1; D gene ambiguous. Trimming removed 0 bases from V and 7 bases from J, with 9 bases in between. The CDR3 extends over 13 amino acids. CDR1 is WNHNN, CDR2 SYGVQD, per germline (reference sequence).

This chain joins TRBV12-3 or TRBV12-4 and TRBJ2-3; the D gene is possibly TRBD2 (6 bases). The CDR3 sequence is 15 residues long. V lost 2 bases and J lost 6, with 15 bases in between. In nucleotides, the CDR3 is TGTGCCAGCAGTTTATCGGGAGCATCCCTCGATACGCAGTATTTT. It codes for CASSLSGASLDTQYF.

This clonotype was picked up a small number of times. The chain employs TRBV5-1 and TRBJ2-1; TRBD2 is a possible D gene (6 bases). This CDR3 is 12 amino acids long. Germline CDR1 is SGHRS and CDR2 is YFSETQ. V was cut by 0 bases and J by 14 bases, with 12 bases left in between. CDR3 bases: TGCGCCAGCAGCTTGGCCGGGGGTTCTGAGTTCTTC. Encoded protein: CASSLAGGSEFF.

This clonotype has ten or more counts. The genes are TRBV28 and TRBJ2-7, with 7 nucleotides matching TRBD2. This CDR3 has 15 residues. Germline V gene lookup returns CDR1 MDHEN and CDR2 SYDVKM. J was trimmed by 4 bases and V by 5 bases; bases with no gene match: 11. CDR3 DNA sequence: TGTGCCAGCAGTACCCTTTGGCGGGAGAGTTACGAGCAGTACTTC. Translation gives CASSTLWRESYEQYF. The full variable domain, rest sourced from reference TRBV28 and TRBJ2-7, is DVKVTQSSRYLVKRTGEKVFLECVQDMDHENMFWYRQDPGLGLRLIYFSYDVKMKEKGDIPEGYSVSREKKERFSLILESASTNQTSMYLCASSTLWRESYEQYFGPGTRLTVT.

This clonotype showed up just a few times. V and J are TRBV6-5 and TRBJ2-1, with D possibly matching TRBD2 (5 bases). In germline, CDR1 is MNHEY, CDR2 SVGAGI. CDR3 length: 16 residues. Trimming removed 2 bases at V and 5 bases at J, with 16 bases between. The CDR3 is CASSYTLGVSNNEQFF. Here the CDR3 DNA reads TGTGCCAGCAGTTACACTCTCGGGGTATCCAACAATGAGCAGTTCTTC.

The chain couples TRBV6-1 to TRBJ1-3; no definite D call. In germline, CDR1 is MNHNS, CDR2 SASEGT. This CDR3 has 15 residues. V lost 6 bases and J lost 4, with 16 bases in between. Here the CDR3 reads CASSREYIVGNTIYF. In nucleotides, the CDR3 is TGTGCCAGCAGCCGAGAATACATTGTCGGAAACACCATATATTTT.

A few counts support this clonotype. CDR3 sequence (DNA): TGTGCCAGTAGTCAGGGGCGCCGGAACTATGGCTACACCTTC. Encoded protein: CASSQGRRNYGYTF. The V call is TRBV19, the J call TRBJ1-2, with D possibly matching TRBD1 (6 bases). CDR1 is LNHDA and CDR2 is SQIVND in the germline V gene (reference sequence). CDR3 length: 14 amino acids. V shed 5 bases and J shed 2 bases, with 12 bases lying between them.

This clonotype was detected many times. The chain recombines TRBV5-1 with TRBJ1-1; D is ambiguous. This CDR3 is 14 amino acids long. The V gene lost 0 bases and the J gene lost 2 bases, with 8 bases spanning the gap. Germline V CDR1 and CDR2: SGHRS, YFSETQ. DNA for the CDR3: TGCGCCAGCAGCTTGGCCCCGGGAAACACTGAAGCTTTCTTT. It specifies CASSLAPGNTEAFF.

To note about this clonotype: Sequence at one end of the junction differs from germline and may be a read error. The J gene is TRBJ1-2, the V gene TRBV28; the D gene is possibly TRBD1 (5 bases). The CDR3 length is 14 residues. The V gene's germline CDR1 is MDHEN and CDR2 SYDVKM. CDR3 region: CASILHPGRYGYTF. The CDR3 nucleotides are TGTGCCAGCATTTTACATCCAGGGCGGTATGGCTACACCTTC.

This clonotype was found a few times. The chain combines TRBV6-2 or TRBV6-3 with TRBJ2-1; D may match TRBD1 or TRBD2 (6 bases each). In germline, CDR1 is MNHEY, CDR2 SVGEGT. The CDR3 covers 14 residues. Trimming took off 7 bases at V and 10 bases at J, with 20 bases between the two ends. For the CDR3, the DNA is TGTGCCAGCATGGTTACGGGGGCGGCTAAGGAGCAGTTCTTC. Encoded protein: CASMVTGAAKEQFF.

CDR3 coding DNA: TGTGCCAGCAGCAGGGGACGGGGTGAGCAGTTCTTC. It specifies CASSRGRGEQFF. The V gene is TRBV3-1, the J gene TRBJ2-1; D could derive from TRBD1 or TRBD2 (5 bases each). This CDR3 spans 12 amino acids. The germline gives CDR1 LGHDT, CDR2 YNNKEL (reference sequence). V lost 5 bases to trimming and J lost 9 bases, with 11 bases between them.

The V and J genes are TRBV29-1 and TRBJ1-1; D ambiguous. This CDR3 spans 14 amino acids. Trimming stripped 5 bases from V and 1 base from J, with 14 bases between. From germline, CDR1 is SQVTM and CDR2 ANQGSEA. As DNA, the CDR3 is TGCAGCGTTAGCCCTTCCCGGTGGAACACTGAAGCTTTCTTT. Amino acids: CSVSPSRWNTEAFF.

This clonotype was observed at least ten times. This chain connects TRBV20-1 to TRBJ2-3; the D is unclear. Trimming took off 0 bases at V and 1 base at J, with 14 bases between the two ends. This CDR3 has 16 residues. Looked up from germline, CDR1 is DFQATT and CDR2 is SNEGSKA (reference sequence). The CDR3, as DNA: TGCAGTGCTAGAGATCGGCCCCGGAAGGGCACAGATACGCAGTATTTT. Residues: CSARDRPRKGTDTQYF.

The chain employs TRBV12-3 or TRBV12-4 and TRBJ2-5, with D tentatively TRBD2 (5 bases). The V and J ends lost 3 bases and 2 bases respectively, with 16 bases between them. The CDR3 sequence is 16 residues long. DNA for the CDR3: TGTGCCAGCAGTTTCGGGGTTTCTTCTTTACAAGAGACCCAGTACTTC. This gives the protein CASSFGVSSLQETQYF.

The chain employs TRBV7-8 and TRBJ2-7; D might be TRBD1 (6 bases). The CDR3 sequence is 14 residues long. V was shortened by 3 bases and J by 1 base, with 10 bases between the two germline ends. Germline-derived CDR1 and CDR2 are SGHVS and FQNEAQ. DNA of the CDR3: TGTGCCAGCAGCTTGAAGGGGGAGTCCTACGAGCAGTACTTC. Translating it yields CASSLKGESYEQYF.

This clonotype was recorded a few times. The chain is built from TRBV20-1 and TRBJ2-7, with D perhaps TRBD1 or TRBD2 (6 bases each). Trimming pared 0 bases from V and 5 bases from J, leaving 14 bases between. From germline, CDR1 is DFQATT and CDR2 SNEGSKA (reference sequence). CDR3 length equals 14 residues. CDR3 bases: TGCAGTGCTAGAGATTCCGGGGGCATCAACGAGCAGTACTTC. Translating it yields CSARDSGGINEQYF.

This clonotype appeared a few times. The chain combines TRBV18 with TRBJ1-2; D unresolved. Looked up from germline, CDR1 is KGHSH and CDR2 is LQKENI. With 3 bases removed from V and 2 bases from J, the gap between germline ends came to 10 bases. The CDR3 totals 14 residues. CDR3 DNA: TGTGCCAGCTCACCCCAGCCAGGAAACTATGGCTACACCTTC. Protein sequence: CASSPQPGNYGYTF.

The chain is built from TRBV25-1 and TRBJ2-2; tentatively, D is TRBD2 (5 bases). The CDR3 totals 15 residues. V was clipped by 6 bases and J by 1 base, with 12 bases between them. Germline CDR1 MGHDK, CDR2 SYGVNS. As DNA, the CDR3 is TGTGCCAGCAGACCCCTAGCTGGGAACACCGGGGAGCTGTTTTTT. It is translated as CASRPLAGNTGELFF.

J is TRBJ1-1 and V is TRBV6-5; D call uncertain. Per germline, CDR1 MNHEY and CDR2 SVGAGI. V shed 0 bases and J shed 1 base, with 9 bases lying between them. The CDR3 has 15 amino acids. In DNA, the CDR3 is TGTGCCAGCAGTTACTCGACGCCGGAGAACACTGAAGCTTTCTTT. Translation: CASSYSTPENTEAFF.

The rearrangement uses TRBV12-3 or TRBV12-4 and TRBJ2-7, with D perhaps TRBD2 (6 bases). V lost 6 bases and J 4 bases, leaving 13 bases between the germline ends. CDR3 length: 13 residues. The CDR3 DNA reads TGTGCCAGCAGCACGACTAGTGAGTACGAGCAGTACTTC. This encodes CASSTTSEYEQYF.

The chain is built from TRBV6-4 and TRBJ1-3; 9 positions agree with TRBD1. The CDR3 is made up of 16 amino acids. CDR1 and CDR2 from the germline V gene are MRHNA and SNTAGT. Trimming cost V 0 bases and J 6 bases; bases outside gene matches: 6. CDR3 residues: CASSDSQDRGENTIYF. The CDR3 region has the DNA TGTGCCAGCAGTGACTCACAGGACAGGGGCGAAAACACCATATATTTT.

This clonotype showed up just a few times. This chain links TRBV7-2 with TRBJ1-1; 9 positions match TRBD1. The germline gives CDR1 SGHTA, CDR2 FQGNSA. This CDR3 contains 16 residues. Trimming cost V 5 bases and J 3 bases; bases outside gene matches: 10. The CDR3 bases are TGTGCCAGCAGCCGTCCCGGGACAGGGCGGTACACTGAAGCTTTCTTT. As protein: CASSRPGTGRYTEAFF.

The V gene is TRBV20-1, the J gene TRBJ2-5, with a tentative D call TRBD1 (7 bases). From germline, CDR1 is DFQATT and CDR2 SNEGSKA (reference sequence). There are 15 residues in the CDR3. V lost 0 bases to trimming and J lost 4 bases, with 15 bases between them. The CDR3 DNA reads as TGCAGTGCTAGAGATGGGCAGGGGGGAGCAGAGACCCAGTACTTC. Its protein product is CSARDGQGGAETQYF.

V usage is TRBV11-1 and J usage is TRBJ2-7, with D possibly TRBD2 on 5 matching bases. V dropped 4 bases and J dropped 4 bases, with 11 bases sitting between them. The CDR3 contains 13 residues. Germline lookup yields CDR1 SGHAT and CDR2 FQDESV (reference sequence). As DNA, the CDR3 is TGTGCCAGCAGCTCGCGGGTCGAGTACGAGCAGTACTTC. This encodes CASSSRVEYEQYF. Looking up the rest from reference TRBV11-1 and TRBJ2-7 gives the full variable domain: EAEVAQSPRYKITEKSQAVAFWCDPISGHATLYWYRQILGQGPELLVQFQDESVVDDSQLPKDRFSAERLKGVDSTLKIQPAELGDSAMYLCASSSRVEYEQYFGPGTRLTVT.